The T cell receptor beta chain under discussion was sequenced for a study of identifying expanded T cells in peripheral blood. CDR1 is SGHTA, CDR2 FQGNSA, per germline. This CDR3 comprises 16 residues. Losses at the gene ends were 1 base for V and 1 base for J; bases not matched to a gene: 2. Comments on this clone: The target antigen is unknown.

Sequenced by immunoSEQ multiplex PCR; TCRdb stores in-frame clones only, minus some. The data show 84,000 or so clones, around 91% seen once. The study's findings and limits: Over two and four weeks, about 15 and 19 clones changed, versus around 1.1 between replicates. Roughly two-week clone count variance significantly increased as total template count grew.

During the collection period, no donor immune events like infections were recorded. The source material was blood. This receptor was obtained from a person between 18 and 75 years old in good health. The chain carries TRBV7-2 and TRBJ2-2; 8 nucleotides align to TRBD2. The CDR3 loop reads CASSLGLALNTGELFF. CDR3 coding DNA: TGTGCCAGCAGCTTAGGACTAGCGCTGAACACCGGGGAGCTGTTTTTT.